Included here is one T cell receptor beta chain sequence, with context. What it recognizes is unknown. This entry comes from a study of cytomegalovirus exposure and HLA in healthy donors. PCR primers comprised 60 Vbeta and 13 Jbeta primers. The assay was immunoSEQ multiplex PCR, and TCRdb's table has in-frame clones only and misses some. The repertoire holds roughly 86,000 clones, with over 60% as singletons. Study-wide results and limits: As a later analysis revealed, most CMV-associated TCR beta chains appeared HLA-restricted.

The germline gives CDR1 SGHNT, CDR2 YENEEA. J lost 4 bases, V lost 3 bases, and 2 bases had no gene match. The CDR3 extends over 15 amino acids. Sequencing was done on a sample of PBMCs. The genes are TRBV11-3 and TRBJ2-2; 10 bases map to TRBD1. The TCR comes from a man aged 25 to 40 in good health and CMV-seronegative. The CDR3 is CASSFGQGGTGELFF. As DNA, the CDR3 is TGTGCCAGCAGCTTCGGACAGGGGGGCACCGGGGAGCTGTTTTTT. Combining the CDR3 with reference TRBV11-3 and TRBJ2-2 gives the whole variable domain EAGVVQSPRYKIIEKKQPVAFWCNPISGHNTLYWYLQNLGQGPELLIRYENEEAVDDSQLPKDRFSAERLKGVDSTLKIQPAELGDSAVYLCASSFGQGGTGELFFGEGSRLTVL.